This is a list of T cell receptor beta chains from one sample in a study of identical twins. TCRdb independently ran MiXCR on the 5' RACE reads; one entry per CDR3 protein. Of roughly 480,000 distinct CDR3 sequences listed, less than 25% are singletons. The same sample was also studied in work on T cells expressing NK-cell markers.

Sequenced input: CD4+ T cells sorted from blood. All receptors derive from a woman under 30 in good health. Both conserved end residues are part of each CDR3.

V,length,CDR3
TRBV7-9,17,CASSLGYGVTGTDTQYF
TRBV6-1,11,CASLGHTEAFF
TRBV6-5,12,CASSTVDREQYF
TRBV7-9,13,CASSLEWALPVFF
TRBV7-3,22,CASSLIGGSTWRTSGIYNEQFF
TRBV18,19,CASSPTGTALSTSTDTQYF
TRBV5-1,17,CASSSLIRGSGANVLTF
TRBV13,13,CASSLRDNYEQYF
TRBV5-6,14,CASRFRDRDNEQFF
TRBV3-1,15,CASSYLAGSTDTQYF
TRBV7-9,16,CASSLSGSGAQETQYF
TRBV9,14,CASTRDSHSYEQYF
TRBV10-3,15,CAINQDGQGAYEQYF
TRBV7-8,12,CASSLRVGEQYF
TRBV20-1,15,CSASDFGLAGNEQFF
TRBV6-5,14,CASSYSPTRREQFF
TRBV4-3,15,CASSLRTSAYNEQFF
TRBV10-3,14,CAIRRLASTDTQYF
TRBV10-3,13,CAISARQGDGYTF
TRBV9,14,CASGSISANSPLHF
TRBV12-3/TRBV12-4,11,CASSFREKLFF
TRBV2,19,CASSGLAGGPPAWTDTQYF
TRBV28,14,CASSFTGLSYEQYF
TRBV6-2/TRBV6-3,16,CASSYGPRIGANVLTF
TRBV5-1,14,CASSPLTGDTEAFF
TRBV2,13,CASSDEGAQPQHF
TRBV7-9,15,CASSSSDRGLYEQYF
TRBV5-1,13,CASSSDGQNIQYF
TRBV6-5,16,CASSYRLGLSTGELFF
TRBV14,14,CASSPYLQGAKAFF
TRBV5-5,13,CASSPKGAGELFF
TRBV12-5,14,CASAPAGLAETQYF
TRBV12-3/TRBV12-4,14,CASTRSGHHSPLHF
TRBV20-1,16,CSARIFSGGGRDTQYF
TRBV6-5,15,CASSSNGVGQETQYF
TRBV29-1,15,CSVEGSSGAKNIQYF